This T cell receptor (beta chain) was documented in a study of T cell responses to AZD1222 COVID-19 vaccine. Study-level results: After two AZD1222 doses, spike-specific TCR breadth and depth rose versus day 0.

V lost 6 bases and J lost 3, with 11 bases in between. The CDR3 runs 13 residues. Germline CDR1 reads KGHSH; CDR2 reads LQKENI. As concerns this clone: What it binds is not known.

Profiled with immunoSEQ multiplex PCR; TCRdb holds only in-frame clones, not every one. The data hold around 120,000 clones, with approximately 90% observed a single time. The rearrangement links TRBV18 to TRBJ1-1, with a possible D match to TRBD1 (5 bases). The specimen was peripheral blood, collected 28 days after the second AZD1222 dose. This TCR derives from an adult who received the AZD1222 COVID-19 vaccine. CDR3 loop: CASSLGPDTEAFF. CDR3 bases: TGTGCCAGCTCTTTGGGACCGGACACTGAAGCTTTCTTT.